The 20 T cell receptor beta chains presented below share a single source sample, sequenced in a study of Graves' ophthalmopathy and Graves' hyperthyroidism. Investigators amplified TCR beta CDR3 regions from RNA transcripts. The library came from an HTBI-primed first-round RT-PCR and a second-round multiplex PCR. TCRdb analysed the multiplex PCR reads with MiXCR anew, one entry per CDR3 protein. The sample gives 650,000 to 900,000 distinct CDR3 sequences, 40% of which show up once; 44% is in the top ten. Sample: peripheral blood. All receptors derive from an adult man with Graves' ophthalmopathy.

The J gene is TRBJ1-6, the V gene TRBV20-1; possible D gene TRBD1, 5 bases. V was shortened by 2 bases and J by 7 bases, with 18 bases between the two germline ends. The CDR3 consists of 16 residues. CDR1 DFQATT and CDR2 SNEGSKA come from the germline V gene (reference sequence). This chain's CDR3 is CSARMGRGMGNSPLHF. CDR3 sequence (DNA): TGCAGTGCTAGAATGGGGAGGGGAATGGGGAATTCACCCCTCCACTTT.

The table lists this clonotype with many counts. V is TRBV2 and J is TRBJ2-7; the match to TRBD1 covers 10 bases. The length of the CDR3 is 14 residues. The V gene end was trimmed by 3 bases and the J gene end by 7 bases; junction bases not matched to a gene: 6. CDR1 SNHLY and CDR2 FYNNEI come from the germline V gene. The CDR3 loop is CASSDMTGGNEQYF. In DNA, the CDR3 is TGTGCCAGCAGTGACATGACAGGGGGCAATGAGCAGTACTTC. Full variable domain (rest looked up from reference TRBV2 and TRBJ2-7): EPEVTQTPSHQVTQMGQEVILRCVPISNHLYFYWYRQILGQKVEFLVSFYNNEISEKSEIFDDQFSVERPDGSNFTLKIRSTKLEDSAMYFCASSDMTGGNEQYFGPGTRLTVT.

V usage is TRBV5-4 and J usage is TRBJ1-2; a possible D gene is TRBD1 (5 bases). This CDR3 region has 14 residues. V gave up 0 bases and J gave up 5 bases, with 11 bases separating them. CDR1 SGHNT and CDR2 YYREEE come from the germline V gene (reference sequence). In DNA, the CDR3 is TGTGCCAGCAGCTTGGATGGGGGAGGTTATGGCTACACCTTC. This encodes CASSLDGGGYGYTF.

The genes are TRBV29-1 and TRBJ2-5; TRBD2 aligns across 7 bases. The germline V gene encodes CDR1 SQVTM and CDR2 ANQGSEA. The CDR3 is made up of 13 amino acids. The V gene end was trimmed by 5 bases and the J gene end by 2 bases; junction bases not matched to a gene: 5. The CDR3 DNA follows: TGCAGCGTTCCAAGCGGGGCGCAAGAGACCCAGTACTTC. It specifies CSVPSGAQETQYF. Full variable domain (missing parts from reference TRBV29-1 and TRBJ2-5): SAVISQKPSRDICQRGTSLTIQCQVDSQVTMMFWYRQQPGQSLTLIATANQGSEATYESGFVIDKFPISRPNLTFSTLTVSNMSPEDSSIYLCSVPSGAQETQYFGPGTRLLVL.

This clonotype was detected a few times. The rearrangement uses TRBV5-1 and TRBJ1-1; D gene ambiguous. With 4 bases removed from V and 4 bases from J, the gap between germline ends came to 14 bases. Germline V CDR1 and CDR2: SGHRS, YFSETQ. The CDR3 sequence is 14 residues long. The CDR3 bases are TGCGCCAGCAGCCCAACCGGTGGGCGCACTGAAGCTTTCTTT. This sequence encodes CASSPTGGRTEAFF.

This clonotype was observed at least ten times. This sequence joins TRBV10-2 and TRBJ2-7; D remains ambiguous. Trimming cost V 4 bases and J 2 bases, with 12 bases left between them. The CDR3 has 14 amino acids. CDR1 is WSHSY, CDR2 SAAADI, per germline. The CDR3 DNA is TGCGCCAGCAGTGGACACCTGCCTCCCTACGAGCAGTACTTC. Translated, it gives CASSGHLPPYEQYF.

This clonotype appeared many times. V is TRBV7-3 and J is TRBJ1-2; D perhaps matches TRBD1 (6 bases). The V gene lost 5 bases and the J gene lost 4 bases, with 11 bases spanning the gap. The CDR3 consists of 13 residues. Germline assignment: CDR1 SGHTA and CDR2 FQGTGA. This chain's CDR3 is CASSPEGGYGYTF. The CDR3 DNA reads as TGTGCCAGCAGCCCCGAAGGGGGCTATGGCTACACCTTC.

This chain connects TRBV20-1 to TRBJ1-2, with D perhaps TRBD1 (6 bases). Trimming shortened V by 6 bases and J by 0 bases, and 17 bases separated the two germline ends. Germline V gene data show CDR1 as DFQATT and CDR2 as SNEGSKA (reference sequence). There are 15 residues in the CDR3. CDR3 DNA sequence: TGCAGTGCCCTGCATTTGGACAGACCTAACTATGGCTACACCTTC. Its protein product is CSALHLDRPNYGYTF.

The rearrangement joins TRBV28 to TRBJ1-6, with D possibly being TRBD1 (5 bases). The CDR3 consists of 14 residues. CDR1 and CDR2 (germline): MDHEN, SYDVKM. V dropped 7 bases and J dropped 8 bases, with 15 bases sitting between them. The CDR3 spells CASTITGLDSPLHF. DNA for the CDR3: TGTGCCAGCACCATTACAGGCCTTGATTCACCCCTCCACTTT.

This clonotype occurred a few times. V gene TRBV25-1 combines with J gene TRBJ1-6, with 11 bases that match TRBD1. The CDR3 is 15 residues long. V lost 6 bases, J lost 8 bases, and 6 bases stayed unmatched. Germline-derived CDR1 and CDR2 are MGHDK and SYGVNS. In DNA form, the CDR3 reads TGTGCCAGCAGAGATCCGGGACAGGGGGATTCACCCCTCCACTTT. This codes for CASRDPGQGDSPLHF.

The DNA of the CDR3 is TGTGCCAGCATGGGACTAGCGGGATTTGGTCAGTTCTTC. Translating it yields CASMGLAGFGQFF. The gene calls are TRBV12-3 or TRBV12-4 and TRBJ2-5, with 13 bases matching TRBD2. With the DNA end fitting TRBJ2-1 better, the J assignment may be wrong. The CDR3 is 13 amino acids.

In this sample, this clonotype turned up many times. The gene calls are TRBV5-1 and TRBJ1-4; a weak D match, TRBD1 (5 bases). The ends were cut back, 0 bases at V and 8 bases at J, with 14 bases in the middle. The CDR3 runs to 15 residues. Germline V CDR1 and CDR2: SGHRS, YFSETQ. The CDR3 DNA reads TGCGCCAGCAGCTTGGGGTTCCAGGGCCGAGAAAAACTGTTTTTT. Translation: CASSLGFQGREKLFF.

In regard to this clonotype: Mismatch with germline at one junction end may stem from a read error. J is TRBJ1-6 and V is TRBV10-2, with D tentatively TRBD1 (6 bases). Germline values: CDR1 WSHSY, CDR2 SAAADI. The CDR3 totals 15 residues. CDR3 residues: CASSESTGDNSPLHF. DNA of the CDR3: TGTGCCAGCAGTGAGTCGACAGGCGATAATTCACCCCTCCACTTT.

V usage is TRBV5-4 and J usage is TRBJ2-5, with 9 bases identical to TRBD2. With V trimmed by 1 base and J by 2 bases, 9 bases remained unmatched. The CDR3 runs to 17 residues. CDR1 SGHNT and CDR2 YYREEE come from the germline V gene (reference sequence). CDR3 bases: TGTGCCAGCAGCTTGTCCGTTGGGGCGGGGGGGCAAGAGACCCAGTACTTC. Protein: CASSLSVGAGGQETQYF.

There are many counts of this clonotype. The rearrangement uses TRBV24-1 and TRBJ2-7; D is uncertain. The CDR3 consists of 12 residues. The V gene's germline CDR1 is KGHDR and CDR2 SFDVKD. Between the trimmed V and J ends, which lost 5 bases and 1 base, there was a span of 5 bases. CDR3 loop: CATSGQSYEQYF. The CDR3 DNA reads TGTGCCACCAGTGGCCAGTCCTACGAGCAGTACTTC.

The chain employs TRBV29-1 and TRBJ1-2; D may be TRBD1 (5 bases). Germline V gene lookup returns CDR1 SQVTM and CDR2 ANQGSEA. V gave up 8 bases and J gave up 8 bases, with 15 bases separating them. The CDR3 loop spans 11 amino acids. CDR3 DNA sequence: TGCAGCTTGGGGGATGTCGGCGGCTACACCTTC. This encodes CSLGDVGGYTF. Full variable domain (outside the CDR3, taken from reference TRBV29-1 and TRBJ1-2): SAVISQKPSRDICQRGTSLTIQCQVDSQVTMMFWYRQQPGQSLTLIATANQGSEATYESGFVIDKFPISRPNLTFSTLTVSNMSPEDSSIYLCSLGDVGGYTFGSGTRLTVV.

For this clonotype: Compared with germline, one end of the junction differs, possibly owing to a read error. The CDR3 reads CAISSPEQGYGYTF. CDR3 DNA sequence: TGTGCCATCAGCTCGCCGGAACAGGGATATGGCTACACCTTC. This chain joins TRBV11-2 and TRBJ1-2; a possible D gene is TRBD1 (6 bases). The CDR3 runs to 14 residues. CDR1 is SGHAT and CDR2 is FQNNGV in the germline V gene.

This clonotype has at least ten counts. This rearrangement joins TRBV20-1 to TRBJ2-7; D not certain. The germline V and J ends were trimmed by 3 bases and 6 bases, with 12 bases remaining between them. Germline-derived CDR1 and CDR2 are DFQATT and SNEGSKA (reference sequence). The CDR3 covers 12 residues. This CDR3 is CSASVASLEQYF. The CDR3 region has the DNA TGCAGTGCTAGTGTCGCCAGCCTCGAGCAGTACTTC.

This clonotype was seen at least ten times. The chain combines TRBV24-1 with TRBJ2-6; TRBD1 agrees at 9 bases. The V and J ends lost 8 bases and 1 base, in that order; junction bases with no gene match: 2. The CDR3 contains 15 residues. CDR1 KGHDR and CDR2 SFDVKD come from the germline V gene. CDR3 in amino acids: CATKGTGSGANVLTF. Here the CDR3 DNA reads TGTGCCACCAAGGGGACAGGGTCTGGGGCCAACGTCCTGACTTTC.

This sequence joins TRBV9 and TRBJ2-5, with D perhaps matching TRBD2 (6 bases). This CDR3 has 14 residues. Germline V lookup: CDR1 SGDLS, CDR2 YYNGEE. Between the trimmed V and J ends, which lost 0 bases and 6 bases, there was a span of 12 bases. The chain's CDR3 is CASSVGPGVQTQYF. CDR3 nucleotides: TGTGCCAGCAGCGTAGGGCCGGGGGTACAGACCCAGTACTTC.